Below, 15 T cell receptor beta chains from the same sample are listed, as sequenced in a study of shared clonotypes between healthy human individuals (dated by TCRdb to between 2020 and 2021). The protocol used for the library was the immunoSEQ multiplex PCR assay. Held by TCRdb, this immuneACCESS table contains in-frame sequences only and omits some clones. Under half of the omission traces to an unresolved V gene where checked; the cause of the rest is unknown. Here the sample has some 2 million clones; roughly 94% occur a single time. The leading ten clones occupy about 1.1% of the sample. CD8 naive samples were obtained by positive selection for CCR7 among CD45RO-negative cells, yielding a CD45RA+CCR7+ population from which TemRA cells were excluded. The sample consisted of naive CD8+ T cells sorted from blood. The cell subset or site label on this specimen signifies: CD45RA+CCR7+. Source of these receptors: a man aged 18-30 years in good health.

This clone has a single count. J is TRBJ2-1 and V is TRBV13; TRBD2 matches at 7 bases. This CDR3 is 12 amino acids long. V lost 5 bases to trimming and J lost 7 bases; unmatched junction nucleotides: 2. CDR1 is PRHDT, CDR2 FYEKMQ, per germline (reference sequence). This CDR3 is CASSVSGNEQFF. The CDR3 DNA sequence: TGTGCCAGCAGCGTTAGCGGGAATGAGCAGTTCTTC.

The DNA for the CDR3 is TGTGCCAGCAGCCTGGGAGGGGGCCTCTCACCCCTCCACTTT. Its translation: CASSLGGGLSPLHF. This chain joins TRBV28 and TRBJ1-6; TRBD1 aligns across 7 bases. Germline CDR1 reads MDHEN; CDR2 reads SYDVKM. Germline trimming cut 6 bases from V and 10 bases from J; bases unmatched to any gene: 9. This CDR3 has 14 residues.

The chain employs TRBV7-3 and TRBJ2-1, with D perhaps matching TRBD2 (7 bases). The CDR3 has 16 amino acids. Trimming took 1 base from V and 3 from J, leaving 13 bases between them. CDR1 is SGHTA and CDR2 is FQGTGA in the germline V gene. The CDR3 DNA follows: TGTGCCAGCAGCTTAATGGGCGGGGGCATCTACAATGAGCAGTTCTTC. Translating it yields CASSLMGGGIYNEQFF.

The rearrangement joins TRBV25-1 to TRBJ2-7; the D gene is possibly TRBD1 (6 bases). Germline V gene sequence: CDR1 MGHDK, CDR2 SYGVNS. The ends were cut back, 5 bases at V and 0 bases at J, with 8 bases in the middle. This CDR3 comprises 13 residues. CDR3 region: CASSPGHSYEQYF. As DNA, the CDR3 is TGTGCCAGCAGTCCGGGACACTCCTACGAGCAGTACTTC.

This chain links TRBV10-3 with TRBJ2-7, with D perhaps given as TRBD1 or TRBD2 (6 bases each). This CDR3 spans 15 amino acids. Trimming removed 5 bases from V and 4 bases from J, with 18 bases in between. Germline CDR1 ENHRY, CDR2 SYGVKD. CDR3 DNA: TGTGCCATCAGTTGGGACATCGGAGGGGTGTACGAGCAGTACTTC. Its protein is CAISWDIGGVYEQYF.

In nucleotides, the CDR3 is TGTGCCAGCAGTTTATCTATTTCGGGCAACGCCTACGAGCAGTACTTC. This gives the protein CASSLSISGNAYEQYF. The chain combines TRBV27 with TRBJ2-7; no clear D gene. Germline values: CDR1 MNHEY, CDR2 SMNVEV (reference sequence). The CDR3 runs 16 residues. Trimming stripped 0 bases from V and 2 bases from J, with 14 bases between.

The chain combines TRBV12-5 with TRBJ2-7; 13 positions match TRBD2. The CDR3 spans 16 residues. Trimming took 3 bases from V and 2 from J; bases not matched to a gene: 4. Looked up from germline, CDR1 is LGHNT and CDR2 is FRNRAP. CDR3 nucleotide sequence: TGTGCTAGTGGTTTAGGACTAGCGGGAGCTGCCTACGAGCAGTACTTC. It translates to CASGLGLAGAAYEQYF.

The rearrangement joins TRBV4-3 to TRBJ2-6; TRBD1 agrees at 7 bases. Looked up from germline, CDR1 is LGHNA and CDR2 is YSLEER. V shed 3 bases and J 0 bases; nucleotides not matched to a gene: 5. CDR3 length: 17 residues. The CDR3 sequence is CASSQGTEGSGANVLTF. The CDR3 DNA is TGCGCCAGCAGCCAGGGGACAGAGGGCTCTGGGGCCAACGTCCTGACTTTC.

V is TRBV11-2 and J is TRBJ2-7, with 10 nucleotides matching TRBD1. The V gene's germline CDR1 is SGHAT and CDR2 FQNNGV. The CDR3 spans 16 residues. After removal of 2 bases from V and 0 bases from J, the junction contained 4 bases not matched to a gene. CDR3 region: CASSLHRQGASYEQYF. The CDR3 DNA is TGTGCCAGCAGCTTACATAGACAGGGGGCCTCCTACGAGCAGTACTTC.

CDR3 amino acids: CASSLGTLLPTDTQYF. The CDR3 bases are TGTGCCAGCAGTCTCGGGACCCTTCTACCCACAGATACGCAGTATTTT. The J gene is TRBJ2-3, the V gene TRBV28; D possibly uses TRBD1 or TRBD2 (5 bases each). Germline-derived CDR1 and CDR2 are MDHEN and SYDVKM. Trimming took off 5 bases at V and 2 bases at J, with 17 bases between the two ends. CDR3 length equals 16 residues.

This clone appeared a single time. This chain uses TRBV7-8 with TRBJ2-3, with D perhaps matching TRBD1 (5 bases). Germline-derived CDR1 and CDR2 are SGHVS and FQNEAQ. This CDR3 is built from 13 residues. Trimming removed 9 bases at V and 0 bases at J, with 10 bases between. The CDR3 protein is CASGAQSTDTQYF. CDR3 nucleotide sequence: TGTGCCAGTGGGGCACAGAGCACAGATACGCAGTATTTT.

Regarding this clone: This specimen includes other DNA sequences encoding the same CDR3. The chain uses TRBV11-3 and TRBJ2-2; TRBD2 is a possible D gene (6 bases). The germline V gene has CDR1 SGHNT and CDR2 YENEEA. The CDR3 has 13 residues. Trimming shortened V by 2 bases and J by 8 bases, and 9 bases separated the two germline ends. For the CDR3, the DNA is TGTGCCAGCAGCTTAAGAGGGACTGGGGAGCTGTTTTTT. Translation: CASSLRGTGELFF.

The V gene is TRBV6-1, the J gene TRBJ2-7; weak D call: TRBD1 (6 bases). The germline V and J ends were trimmed by 6 bases and 3 bases, with 15 bases remaining between them. Germline-derived CDR1 and CDR2 are MNHNS and SASEGT. The CDR3 runs 14 residues. DNA for the CDR3: TGTGCCAGCAGAGGTGGGACATCCATCTACGAGCAGTACTTC. The encoded protein is CASRGGTSIYEQYF.

This CDR3 reads CASSQLLTSQETQYF. The DNA for the CDR3 is TGCGCCAGCAGCCAACTCTTGACCAGCCAAGAGACCCAGTACTTC. V usage is TRBV4-3 and J usage is TRBJ2-5; no firm D call. CDR1 is LGHNA, CDR2 YSLEER, per germline. V was shortened by 2 bases and J by 1 base, with 11 bases between the two germline ends. CDR3 length equals 15 residues.

The rearrangement uses TRBV19 and TRBJ2-2; 7 bases agree with TRBD1. Germline V CDR1 and CDR2: LNHDA, SQIVND (reference sequence). Unmatched junction bases numbered 9, after V lost 6 bases and J lost 2 bases. This CDR3 is built from 16 residues. CDR3 DNA: TGTGCCAGTAGGCAACTGGGACAGCGAAACACCGGGGAGCTGTTTTTT. It translates to CASRQLGQRNTGELFF.